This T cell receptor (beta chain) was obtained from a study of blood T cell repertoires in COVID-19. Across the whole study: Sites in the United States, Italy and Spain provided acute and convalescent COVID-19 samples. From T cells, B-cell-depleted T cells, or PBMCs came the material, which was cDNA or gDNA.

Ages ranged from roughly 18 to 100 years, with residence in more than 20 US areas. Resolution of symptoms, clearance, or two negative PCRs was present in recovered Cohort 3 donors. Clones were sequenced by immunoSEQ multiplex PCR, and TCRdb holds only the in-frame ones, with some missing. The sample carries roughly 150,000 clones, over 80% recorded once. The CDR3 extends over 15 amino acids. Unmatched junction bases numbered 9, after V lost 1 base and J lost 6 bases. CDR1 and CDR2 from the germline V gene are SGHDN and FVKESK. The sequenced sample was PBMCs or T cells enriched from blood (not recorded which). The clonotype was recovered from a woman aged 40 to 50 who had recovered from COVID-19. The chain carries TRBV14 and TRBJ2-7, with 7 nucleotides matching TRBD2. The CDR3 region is CASSQVGRAYSEQYF. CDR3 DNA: TGTGCCAGCAGCCAAGTAGGGAGGGCCTACAGCGAGCAGTACTTC.